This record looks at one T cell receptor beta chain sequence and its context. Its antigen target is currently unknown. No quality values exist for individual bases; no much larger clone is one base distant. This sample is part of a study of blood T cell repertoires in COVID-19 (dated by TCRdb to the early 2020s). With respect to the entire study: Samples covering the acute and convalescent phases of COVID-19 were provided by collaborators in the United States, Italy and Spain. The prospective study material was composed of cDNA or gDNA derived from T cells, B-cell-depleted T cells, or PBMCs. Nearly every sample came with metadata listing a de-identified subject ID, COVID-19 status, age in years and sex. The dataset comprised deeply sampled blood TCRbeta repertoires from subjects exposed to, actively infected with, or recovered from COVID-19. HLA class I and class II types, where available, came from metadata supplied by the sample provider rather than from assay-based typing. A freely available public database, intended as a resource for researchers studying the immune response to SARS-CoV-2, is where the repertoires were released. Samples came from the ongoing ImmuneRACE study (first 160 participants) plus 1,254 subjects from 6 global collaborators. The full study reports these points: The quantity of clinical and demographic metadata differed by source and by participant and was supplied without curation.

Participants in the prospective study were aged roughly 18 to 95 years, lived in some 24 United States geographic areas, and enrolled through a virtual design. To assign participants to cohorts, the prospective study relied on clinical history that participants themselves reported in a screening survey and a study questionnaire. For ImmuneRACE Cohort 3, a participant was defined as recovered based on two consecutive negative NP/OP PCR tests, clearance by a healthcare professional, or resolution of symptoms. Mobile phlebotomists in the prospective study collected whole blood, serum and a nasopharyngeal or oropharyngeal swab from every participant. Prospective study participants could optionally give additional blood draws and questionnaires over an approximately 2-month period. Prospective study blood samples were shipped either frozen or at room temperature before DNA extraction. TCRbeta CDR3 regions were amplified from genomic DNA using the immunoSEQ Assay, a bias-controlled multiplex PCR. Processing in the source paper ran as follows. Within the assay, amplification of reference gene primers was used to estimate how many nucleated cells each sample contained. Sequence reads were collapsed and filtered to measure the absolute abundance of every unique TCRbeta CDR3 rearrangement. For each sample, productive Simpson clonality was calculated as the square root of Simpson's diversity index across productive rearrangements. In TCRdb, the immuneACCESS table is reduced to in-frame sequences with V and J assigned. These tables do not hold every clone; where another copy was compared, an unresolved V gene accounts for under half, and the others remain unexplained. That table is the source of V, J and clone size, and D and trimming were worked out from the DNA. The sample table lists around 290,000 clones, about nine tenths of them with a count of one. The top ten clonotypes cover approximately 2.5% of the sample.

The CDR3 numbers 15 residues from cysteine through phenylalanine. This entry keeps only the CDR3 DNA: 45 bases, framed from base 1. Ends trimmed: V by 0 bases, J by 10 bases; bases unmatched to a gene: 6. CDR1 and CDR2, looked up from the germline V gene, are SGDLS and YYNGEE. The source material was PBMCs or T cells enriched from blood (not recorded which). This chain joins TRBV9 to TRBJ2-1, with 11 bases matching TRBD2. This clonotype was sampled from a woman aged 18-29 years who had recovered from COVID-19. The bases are TGTGCCAGCAGCGTAGCTCCCTCTAGCGGGGGGGAGCAGTTCTTC. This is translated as CASSVAPSSGGEQFF.